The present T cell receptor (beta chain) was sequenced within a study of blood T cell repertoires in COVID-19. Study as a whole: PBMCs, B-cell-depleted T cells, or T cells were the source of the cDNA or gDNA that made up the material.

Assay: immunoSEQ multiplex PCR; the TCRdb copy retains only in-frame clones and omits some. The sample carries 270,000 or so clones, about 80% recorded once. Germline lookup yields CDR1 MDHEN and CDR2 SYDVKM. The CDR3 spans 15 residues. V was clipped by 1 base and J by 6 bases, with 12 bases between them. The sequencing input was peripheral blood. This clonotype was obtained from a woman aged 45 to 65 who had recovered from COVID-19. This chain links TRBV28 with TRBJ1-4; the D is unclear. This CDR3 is CASSLSLGGYEKLFF. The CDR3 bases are TGTGCCAGCAGTTTATCCTTGGGAGGGTATGAAAAACTGTTTTTT. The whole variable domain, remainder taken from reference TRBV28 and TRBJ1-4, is DVKVTQSSRYLVKRTGEKVFLECVQDMDHENMFWYRQDPGLGLRLIYFSYDVKMKEKGDIPEGYSVSREKKERFSLILESASTNQTSMYLCASSLSLGGYEKLFFGSGTQLSVL.